This T cell receptor beta chain was found in a study of cytomegalovirus exposure and HLA in healthy donors. The wider study: Genotyping showed approximately 81% of almost 400 donors falling in the Caucasian-associated ancestry cluster. Overall study findings and caveats: 87-base-pair reads could not separate some V segments, including TRBV6-2 and TRBV6-3.

With regard to this clone: Its matching antigen is unknown.

CDR1 is LNHDA, CDR2 SQIVND, per germline (reference sequence). The V segment lost 6 bases and the J segment 4 bases; nucleotides outside the gene matches: 5. The CDR3 spans 13 residues. The PCR employed 60 Vbeta primers together with 13 Jbeta primers. The assay was immunoSEQ multiplex PCR, and TCRdb's table has in-frame clones only and misses some. This table holds approximately 210,000 clones, approximately 87% found once. Donors consisted of healthy bone marrow donors. There were likely unrecorded immune exposures, though donors were nominally healthy when sampled. The gene calls are TRBV19 and TRBJ2-5; 7 bases align to TRBD1. The clonotype originates from a man in his thirties or forties in good health and CMV-seronegative. The sequenced sample was PBMCs. CDR3 sequence (DNA): TGTGCCAGTAGGACCACAGGGGTAGAGACCCAGTACTTC. Translated, it gives CASRTTGVETQYF.